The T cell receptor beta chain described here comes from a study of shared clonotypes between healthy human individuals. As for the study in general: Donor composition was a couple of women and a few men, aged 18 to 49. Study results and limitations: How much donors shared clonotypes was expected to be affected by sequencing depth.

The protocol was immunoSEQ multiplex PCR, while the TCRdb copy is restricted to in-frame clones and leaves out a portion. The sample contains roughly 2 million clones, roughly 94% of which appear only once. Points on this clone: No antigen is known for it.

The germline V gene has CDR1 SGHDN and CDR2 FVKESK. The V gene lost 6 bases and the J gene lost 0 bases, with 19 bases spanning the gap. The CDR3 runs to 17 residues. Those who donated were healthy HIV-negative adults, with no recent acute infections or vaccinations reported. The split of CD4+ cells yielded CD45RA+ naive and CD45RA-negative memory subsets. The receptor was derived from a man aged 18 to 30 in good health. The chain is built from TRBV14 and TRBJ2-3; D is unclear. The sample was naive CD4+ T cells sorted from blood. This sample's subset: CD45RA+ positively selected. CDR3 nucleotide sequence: TGTGCCAGCAGTCTTATTTCGGCCACCCCTAGCACAGATACGCAGTATTTT. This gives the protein CASSLISATPSTDTQYF.